These T cell receptor beta chains were read from a single sample in a study of T cell repertoires in cytomegalovirus infection. TCRdb recomputed calls from the reads with MiXCR, one row per CDR3 protein. The data contain around 310,000 distinct CDR3 sequences, around a sixth of them seen just once; the ten biggest clones take up around 12%. The sample taken for sequencing was PBMCs. The source of these receptors is a human donor in good health (CMV status not recorded). Some clones in this sample may be carry-over from other donors' samples. CDR3s include the opening cysteine and the closing phenylalanine or tryptophan. The order of the fields is D gene, clone size, J gene, V gene, CDR3 protein, CDR3 DNA. D genes are given only for firm matches. A row's size may be missing; if present it is once, few, many or a size class.

TRBD1 - TRBJ2-5 TRBV2 CASSERVQGGRTQYF TGTGCCAGCAGTGAGAGGGTACAGGGGGGTCGGACCCAGTACTTC
- many TRBJ2-2 TRBV12-3/TRBV12-4 CASSTSTGTGELFF TGTGCCAGCAGTACCTCCACAGGCACCGGGGAGCTGTTTTTT
- many TRBJ1-2 TRBV7-9 CASSFFQDSYGYTF TGTGCCAGCAGCTTTTTTCAGGACAGCTATGGCTACACCTTC
- many TRBJ2-7 TRBV6-5 CASSYSGTKYEQYF TGTGCCAGCAGTTACTCCGGGACGAAATACGAGCAGTACTTC
- few TRBJ1-1 TRBV6-1 CASSRREVSTEAFF TGTGCCAGCAGTAGGAGGGAGGTCAGCACTGAAGCTTTCTTT
- few TRBJ1-5 TRBV15 CATSGRLQGSGNQPQHF TGTGCCACCAGCGGCCGGCTACAGGGTTCGGGCAATCAGCCCCAGCATTTT
- few TRBJ1-5 TRBV5-1 CASSYDPNQPQHF TGCGCCAGCAGCTACGACCCTAATCAGCCCCAGCATTTT
- many TRBJ2-7 TRBV4-2 CASSQARQLTYEQYF TGTGCCAGCAGCCAAGCTCGGCAGCTAACCTACGAGCAGTACTTC
- - TRBJ1-2 TRBV12-3/TRBV12-4 CASSAGGGNGYTF TGTGCCAGCAGCGCCGGGGGAGGGAATGGCTACACCTTC
- few TRBJ1-1 TRBV6-5 CASSYSGDFAPEAFF TGTGCCAGCAGTTACTCGGGGGACTTCGCCCCTGAAGCTTTCTTT
- - TRBJ2-5 TRBV18 CASSRPPGQETQYF TGTGCCAGCTCACGACCTCCAGGGCAAGAGACCCAGTACTTC
TRBD1 many TRBJ1-5 TRBV7-8 CASSSGEGAGSNQPQHF TGTGCCAGCAGCTCCGGTGAGGGGGCCGGTAGCAATCAGCCCCAGCATTTT
- few TRBJ2-1 TRBV18 CASSGEENEQFF TGTGCCAGCTCAGGAGAAGAAAATGAGCAGTTCTTC
- - TRBJ1-2 TRBV7-3 CARSPEWAHGYTF TGTGCCAGAAGCCCCGAGTGGGCCCATGGCTACACCTTC
TRBD1 many TRBJ2-1 TRBV20-1 CSARDTGQGYNEQFF TGCAGTGCTAGAGATACGGGACAGGGCTACAATGAGCAGTTCTTC
- many TRBJ1-6 TRBV7-8 CASSLDRNFRFYNSPLHF TGTGCCAGCAGCTTAGACAGGAATTTTCGGTTCTATAATTCACCCCTCCACTTT
- - TRBJ1-2 TRBV12-3/TRBV12-4 CASSFIGPGGYTF TGTGCCAGCAGTTTCATCGGCCCTGGAGGCTACACCTTC
- - TRBJ1-5 TRBV10-3 CAISERNQPQHF TGTGCCATCAGTGAGCGGAATCAGCCCCAGCATTTT
TRBD1 many TRBJ1-2 TRBV6-5 CATKWTGTYGYTF TGTGCCACCAAATGGACAGGAACCTATGGCTACACCTTC
TRBD1 few TRBJ1-1 TRBV24-1 CATSDTGDRGGKKAFF TGTGCCACCAGTGATACGGGGGACAGGGGCGGAAAAAAAGCTTTCTTT
TRBD2 many TRBJ2-7 TRBV10-3 CAISETSGGAGEQYF TGTGCCATCAGTGAGACTAGCGGGGGGGCGGGCGAGCAGTACTTC
- few TRBJ1-5 TRBV20-1 CSASGSGTYQPQHF TGCAGTGCTAGTGGGTCAGGAACCTATCAGCCCCAGCATTTT
- many TRBJ2-7 TRBV25-1 CASSIGDFSPYEQYF TGTGCCAGCAGTATTGGGGACTTCTCCCCCTACGAGCAGTACTTC
- many TRBJ2-7 TRBV24-1 CATAVQGPYEQYF TGTGCCACCGCAGTACAGGGACCCTACGAGCAGTACTTC
TRBD2 many TRBJ2-1 TRBV5-1 CASSPSLAGGLSEQFF TGCGCCAGCAGCCCCTCACTAGCGGGGGGGCTGAGTGAGCAGTTCTTC
- few TRBJ2-2 TRBV2 CASKVGTGELFF TGTGCCAGCAAGGTGGGGACCGGGGAGCTGTTTTTT
TRBD1 many TRBJ2-7 TRBV7-2 CASSLGTGVDLKQYF TGTGCCAGCAGCCTGGGGACAGGGGTCGACTTGAAGCAGTACTTC
- few TRBJ2-3 TRBV29-1 CSVDADEGPQYFSTDTQYF TGCAGCGTTGATGCCGATGAGGGCCCTCAGTATTTTAGCACAGATACGCAGTATTTT
- many TRBJ1-6 TRBV28 CASSGASSYNSPLHF TGTGCCAGCTCCGGGGCCAGCTCCTATAATTCACCCCTCCACTTT
- - TRBJ1-4 TRBV5-6 CASSFGTPPGKLFF TGTGCCAGCAGCTTCGGGACACCTCCGGGAAAACTGTTTTTT
- few TRBJ1-6 TRBV4-1 CASSQVFGGTPNSPLHF TGCGCCAGCAGCCAAGTGTTCGGGGGAACCCCTAATTCACCCCTCCACTTT
- - TRBJ2-2 TRBV6-1 CASSRDGNTGELFF TGTGCCAGCAGCCGGGACGGGAACACCGGGGAGCTGTTTTTT
TRBD1 few TRBJ2-5 TRBV27 CASSLSRAGGSETQYF TGTGCCAGCAGTTTATCGCGGGCAGGGGGCTCGGAGACCCAGTACTTC
TRBD2 many TRBJ2-5 TRBV5-4 CASSITKGLAGEETQYF TGTGCCAGCAGCATTACAAAGGGACTAGCGGGGGAAGAGACCCAGTACTTC
- few TRBJ1-5 TRBV6-1 CASIPANSNQPQHF TGTGCCAGCATCCCCGCGAATAGCAATCAGCCCCAGCATTTT
- - TRBJ2-7 TRBV4-3 CASSQEDHSWSSYEQYF TGCGCCAGCAGCCAAGAAGATCACAGCTGGAGCTCCTACGAGCAGTACTTC
- - TRBJ1-6 TRBV20-1 CSAGGGNSPLHF TGCAGTGCAGGAGGGGGGAATTCACCCCTCCACTTT
TRBD1 few TRBJ2-7 TRBV6-2/TRBV6-3 CASSYSNSGTGVYEQYF TGTGCCAGCAGTTACTCCAACTCCGGGACAGGGGTCTACGAGCAGTACTTC
- few TRBJ1-2 TRBV12-3/TRBV12-4 CASSPNRGGSYGYTF TGTGCCAGCAGTCCCAATCGGGGTGGCAGCTATGGCTACACCTTC
- many TRBJ2-3 TRBV28 CASRPVERSTDTQYF TGTGCCAGCAGGCCAGTAGAAAGAAGCACAGATACGCAGTATTTT
- few TRBJ1-2 TRBV6-5 CASRDSGTIMTF TGTGCCAGCCGAGATTCCGGGACAATTATGACCTTC
TRBD1 many TRBJ2-7 TRBV4-2 CASSQDTPGGNEQYF TGTGCCAGCAGCCAAGATACCCCAGGGGGCAACGAGCAGTACTTC
- - TRBJ2-7 TRBV20-1 CSALFGLREQYF TGCAGTGCTCTCTTCGGGTTACGCGAGCAGTACTTC
- many TRBJ2-5 TRBV10-3 CAISDGETNHPQETQYF TGTGCCATCAGTGATGGGGAGACGAACCACCCGCAGGAGACCCAGTACTTC